The table lists the clone carrying this TCR beta chain with a count of one. Antigen: not known. These data belong to a study of T cell clones after liver transplantation. Study outcomes and limitations: Post-transplant, graft-donor-reactive CD4 TCRbeta sequences in blood dropped significantly in most of the 8 subjects.

Germline V gives CDR1 WSHSY, CDR2 SAAADI. V lost 6 bases, J lost 4 bases, and 5 bases stayed unmatched. This CDR3 region has 14 residues. Clones were sequenced by immunoSEQ multiplex PCR, and TCRdb holds only the in-frame ones, with some missing. Of about 68,000 clones in the sample, about 92% were seen once. Sequencing used CD4+ T cells from blood, obtained roughly 26 months after liver transplant. The rearrangement links TRBV10-2 to TRBJ2-3; 9 bases line up with TRBD1. The source of this sequence is a human patient who received a liver transplant. Part of the T cell pool may stem from the graft donor. The CDR3 loop reads CASRGQGTSDTQYF. The CDR3 DNA reads TGCGCCAGCAGGGGACAGGGAACCTCAGATACGCAGTATTTT.